These T cell receptor beta chains were read from a single sample in a study of T cell responses to AZD1222 COVID-19 vaccine. Produced via immunoSEQ multiplex PCR; TCRdb's table is partial and in-frame only. Of 140,000 to 150,000 clones in the sample, about 92% were seen once. Source: peripheral blood, taken on day 0 of AZD1222 vaccination. The receptors shown here come from an adult in good health. Both conserved end residues are part of each CDR3. The D gene is left open where the match is weak. The size field is filled for only some rows; it gives once, few, many or a size class.

17 TRBD1 TRBJ1-1 . TRBV7-9 CASSDDRGLWSNTEAFF TGTGCCAGCAGCGACGACAGGGGGCTATGGTCGAACACTGAAGCTTTCTTT
16 . TRBJ1-1 . TRBV10-3 CAISGRGPVGDTEAFF TGTGCCATCAGTGGCCGCGGGCCCGTTGGGGACACTGAAGCTTTCTTT
16 . TRBJ1-6 . TRBV10-3 CAISRGGGNELSPLHF TGTGCCATCAGTAGGGGGGGAGGGAATGAACTTTCACCCCTCCACTTT
17 . TRBJ2-3 . TRBV4-1 CASRQSSLGVGTDTQYF TGCGCCAGCAGACAAAGCTCTTTGGGGGTTGGTACAGATACGCAGTATTTT
13 TRBD2 TRBJ2-7 once TRBV29-1 CSVEAGGTYEQYF TGCAGCGTCGAAGCGGGAGGCACCTACGAGCAGTACTTC
14 . TRBJ1-6 . TRBV7-2 CASSYGPNYSPLHF TGTGCCAGCAGCTATGGACCGAACTATTCACCCCTCCACTTT
15 TRBD2 TRBJ2-7 . TRBV6-1 CASSEESGSSYEQYF TGTGCCAGCAGTGAAGAGAGCGGGAGCTCCTACGAGCAGTACTTC
13 . TRBJ2-7 . TRBV5-1 CASSLVSSYEQYF TGCGCCAGCAGCTTGGTCAGCTCCTACGAGCAGTACTTC
16 . TRBJ1-5 . TRBV15 CATRRAGTKSNQPQHF TGTGCCACCAGGAGAGCCGGGACAAAGAGCAATCAGCCCCAGCATTTT
14 . TRBJ1-1 . TRBV21-1 CASSIRGENTEAFF TGTGCCAGCAGCATAAGGGGGGAGAACACTGAAGCTTTCTTT
15 TRBD2 TRBJ2-1 . TRBV3-1/TRBV3-2 CASSQVGGRRGEQFF TGTGCCAGCAGTCAGGTGGGCGGGAGAAGGGGTGAGCAGTTCTTC
15 . TRBJ1-1 . TRBV5-4 CASSPGLFANTEAFF TGTGCCAGCAGCCCGGGACTGTTCGCGAACACTGAAGCTTTCTTT
13 . TRBJ2-5 . TRBV6-5 CASAGLAKETQYF TGTGCCAGCGCGGGGCTAGCGAAAGAGACCCAGTACTTC
15 . TRBJ2-1 . TRBV5-1 CASRRDQSTYNEQFF TGCGCCAGCAGAAGGGACCAAAGTACCTACAATGAGCAGTTCTTC
14 . TRBJ1-1 . TRBV27 CASSLQGLNTEAFF TGTGCCAGCAGTTTACAGGGGCTGAACACTGAAGCTTTCTTT
15 TRBD2 TRBJ2-7 . TRBV2 CASRTLLAGGLEQYF TGTGCCAGCAGGACCTTACTAGCGGGAGGGCTCGAGCAGTACTTC
14 TRBD1 TRBJ1-6 . TRBV27 CATDDRAYNSPLHF TGTGCCACTGATGACAGGGCCTATAATTCACCCCTCCACTTT
13 . TRBJ2-7 . TRBV9 CASSSGLGNEQYF TGTGCCAGCAGTTCGGGGCTCGGGAACGAGCAGTACTTC
15 . TRBJ2-1 . TRBV10-1 CASSETAFPYNEQFF TGCGCCAGCAGTGAGACAGCCTTTCCCTACAATGAGCAGTTCTTC
17 TRBD1 TRBJ1-6 once TRBV2 CATIRERQGVANSPLHF TGTGCCACCATAAGAGAAAGACAGGGTGTAGCTAATTCACCCCTCCACTTT
15 . TRBJ2-7 . TRBV5-4 CASSSRSGFHYEQYF TGTGCCAGCAGCTCCCGGTCCGGGTTTCACTACGAGCAGTACTTC
14 TRBD1 TRBJ1-4 . TRBV2 CASGQRGHNEKLFF TGTGCCAGCGGTCAGAGGGGGCATAATGAAAAACTGTTTTTT
15 TRBD2 TRBJ2-5 once TRBV5-6 CASTKTSGGRETQYF TGTGCCAGCACCAAGACTAGCGGGGGGCGGGAGACCCAGTACTTC
14 . TRBJ1-5 . TRBV5-8 CASSLEGGNGPQHF TGTGCCAGCAGCTTGGAGGGGGGGAACGGGCCCCAGCATTTT
15 . TRBJ2-7 . TRBV5-4 CASSPGLGDSYEQYF TGTGCCAGCAGCCCCGGACTCGGGGACTCCTACGAGCAGTACTTC
14 TRBD1 TRBJ1-6 . TRBV5-1 CASSLAGGSSPLHF TGCGCCAGCAGCTTGGCAGGGGGTAGTTCACCCCTCCACTTT
14 TRBD1 TRBJ1-4 . TRBV5-1 CASKEGQPNEKLFF TGCGCCAGCAAGGAGGGACAGCCTAATGAAAAACTGTTTTTT
12 . TRBJ2-3 . TRBV7-3 CASSFPTDTQYF TGTGCCAGCAGCTTCCCCACAGATACGCAGTATTTT
11 . TRBJ2-7 . TRBV7-7 CAYSTGGEQYF TGTGCCTACTCGACCGGTGGCGAGCAGTACTTC
16 . TRBJ1-2 . TRBV11-2 CASSETGQLTNYGYTF TGTGCCAGCAGCGAGACGGGACAACTAACTAACTATGGCTACACCTTC
12 . TRBJ1-1 . TRBV29-1 CSVGQQNTEAFF TGCAGCGTTGGACAGCAGAACACTGAAGCTTTCTTT
11 . TRBJ1-5 . TRBV2 CASSEGGPQHF TGTGCCAGCAGTGAAGGGGGGCCCCAGCATTTT
15 TRBD2 TRBJ2-2 . TRBV5-4 CASSLAAGGPGELFF TGTGCCAGCAGCCTGGCGGCGGGGGGGCCCGGGGAGCTGTTTTTT
14 . TRBJ1-4 . TRBV6-5 CASRTTGTNEKLFF TGTGCCAGCAGAACGACAGGCACTAATGAAAAACTGTTTTTT
15 TRBD2 TRBJ2-7 . TRBV5-6 CASSRYGTSGREQYF TGTGCCAGCAGTCGATACGGGACTAGCGGAAGAGAGCAGTACTTC